Presented here are 26 T cell receptor beta chains from one specimen sequenced in a study of blood T cell repertoires in COVID-19. The assay was immunoSEQ multiplex PCR, and TCRdb's table has in-frame clones only and misses some. Among 250,000 to 300,000 clones, about 88% were seen once, and the ten largest hold around 3.6%. Sequencing used peripheral blood. The receptors originated from a man younger than 30 with active or convalescent COVID-19.

The rearrangement joins TRBV6-1 to TRBJ2-7; D is undetermined. Germline CDR1 and CDR2: MNHNS and SASEGT. This CDR3 has 13 residues. Deletions cut 0 bases from V and 10 bases from J, with 13 bases between. The DNA of the CDR3 is TGTGCCAGCAGTGAAGCGCGATCCCCTTTACAGTACTTC. This encodes CASSEARSPLQYF.

The rearrangement uses TRBV5-1 and TRBJ1-5; D unclear. This CDR3 comprises 15 residues. The V gene lost 0 bases and the J gene lost 3 bases, with 10 bases spanning the gap. CDR1 and CDR2 (germline): SGHRS, YFSETQ. The CDR3 sequence is CASSLGTSYNQPQHF. The CDR3, as DNA: TGCGCCAGCAGCTTGGGCACGAGTTACAATCAGCCCCAGCATTTT.

The chain is built from TRBV28 and TRBJ2-7, with 8 bases matching TRBD1. V was pared by 1 base and J by 5 bases, with 4 bases of the junction left unmatched. Germline V gene sequence: CDR1 MDHEN, CDR2 SYDVKM. This CDR3 is built from 14 residues. CDR3 sequence (DNA): TGTGCCAGCAGTTTATTGCAGGGGGCCGACGAGCAGTACTTC. Encoded protein: CASSLLQGADEQYF.

The chain joins TRBV24-1 to TRBJ2-5, with D perhaps TRBD2 (6 bases). Germline V gene sequence: CDR1 KGHDR, CDR2 SFDVKD. CDR3 length equals 13 residues. The V end was cut by 9 bases, the J end by 1 base, with 11 bases between. The CDR3 region is CATRRGSQETQYF. CDR3 bases: TGTGCCACCCGGAGGGGTTCCCAAGAGACCCAGTACTTC.

The chain recombines TRBV29-1 with TRBJ1-2; 7 bases align to TRBD1. V lost 7 bases to trimming and J lost 4 bases; unmatched junction nucleotides: 6. The CDR3 is 12 amino acids. Germline CDR1 is SQVTM and CDR2 is ANQGSEA. The CDR3 nucleotides are TGCAGCGCCTCGGGACAGAGCTATGGCTACACCTTC. It yields the protein CSASGQSYGYTF.

The rearrangement links TRBV24-1 to TRBJ2-2, with a tentative D call TRBD1 (5 bases). The germline CDR1 and CDR2 sequences are KGHDR and SFDVKD. The CDR3 is 15 amino acids. Trimming stripped 7 bases from V and 4 bases from J, with 15 bases between. CDR3 region: CATSGPQGSTGELFF. The CDR3 DNA reads TGTGCCACCAGCGGTCCTCAGGGTTCCACCGGGGAGCTGTTTTTT.

This rearrangement joins TRBV5-1 to TRBJ2-1, with D possibly matching TRBD1 (6 bases). V lost 3 bases and J 0 bases, leaving 13 bases between the germline ends. Germline V lookup: CDR1 SGHRS, CDR2 YFSETQ. There are 16 residues in the CDR3. The CDR3 region has the DNA TGCGCCAGCAGCTCAGGGGCCCAAAGCTCCTACAATGAGCAGTTCTTC. This translates into CASSSGAQSSYNEQFF. The entire variable domain, with the rest obtained from reference TRBV5-1 and TRBJ2-1, is as follows: KAGVTQTPRYLIKTRGQQVTLSCSPISGHRSVSWYQQTPGQGLQFLFEYFSETQRNKGNFPGRFSGRQFSNSRSEMNVSTLELGDSALYLCASSSGAQSSYNEQFFGPGTRLTVL.

The chain uses TRBV5-1 and TRBJ2-3; perhaps TRBD1 as D (5 bases). CDR1 and CDR2 from the germline V gene are SGHRS and YFSETQ. The CDR3 sequence is 14 residues long. V was cut by 0 bases and J by 4 bases, with 9 bases left in between. CDR3 protein: CASSLEWGPDTQYF. The CDR3 DNA reads as TGCGCCAGCAGCTTGGAGTGGGGCCCAGATACGCAGTATTTT.

This clone was detected only once. One end of the junction is discordant with germline, which a read error may explain. The chain carries TRBV6-5 and TRBJ1-2, with D perhaps matching TRBD1 (6 bases). The CDR3 length is 11 residues. Germline assignment: CDR1 MNHEY and CDR2 SVGAGI. The CDR3 nucleotides are TGTGCCACCAAATATTATAACAGGGATGGATTC. It translates to CATKYYNRDGF.

This rearrangement joins TRBV2 to TRBJ1-3, with 8 positions matching TRBD1. Per germline, CDR1 SNHLY and CDR2 FYNNEI. The J segment lost 1 base and the V segment lost 6 bases, leaving 5 bases of the junction unmatched. This CDR3 has 15 amino acids. CDR3 DNA: TGTGCCAGCAGGAGGGACAGGCTGTCTGGAAACACCATATATTTT. Protein sequence: CASRRDRLSGNTIYF.

The rearrangement links TRBV6-5 to TRBJ2-2; D gene ambiguous. V was shortened by 6 bases and J by 1 base, with 6 bases between the two germline ends. The length of the CDR3 is 13 residues. CDR1 and CDR2 (germline): MNHEY, SVGAGI. The CDR3, as DNA: TGTGCCAGCAGAAACAGGAACACCGGGGAGCTGTTTTTT. Translated: CASRNRNTGELFF.

This sequence joins TRBV5-1 and TRBJ1-6, with 7 bases lining up with TRBD1. Looked up from germline, CDR1 is SGHRS and CDR2 is YFSETQ. The CDR3 totals 14 residues. V gave up 4 bases and J gave up 10 bases; unmatched junction bases: 8. CDR3 residues: CASSVGSTGSPLHF. The CDR3 region has the DNA TGCGCCAGCAGCGTTGGGTCGACAGGGTCACCCCTCCACTTT.

The chain combines TRBV7-2 with TRBJ2-5; D unclear. V was pared by 2 bases and J by 5 bases, with 9 bases between. The CDR3 contains 13 residues. CDR1 and CDR2 (germline): SGHTA, FQGNSA. This CDR3 reads CASSLQKKETQYF. In nucleotides, the CDR3 is TGTGCCAGCAGCTTACAGAAAAAGGAGACCCAGTACTTC.

The rearrangement links TRBV3-1 (or the pseudogene TRBV3-2) to TRBJ2-5; the D gene is possibly TRBD2 (5 bases). Germline loops: CDR1 LGHDT, CDR2 YNNKEL (reference sequence). The germline V and J ends were trimmed by 0 bases and 1 base, with 9 bases remaining between them. This CDR3 comprises 15 residues. The chain's CDR3 is CASSQDPGIQETQYF. CDR3 sequence (DNA): TGTGCCAGCAGCCAAGATCCGGGAATCCAAGAGACCCAGTACTTC.

The rearrangement uses TRBV9 and TRBJ1-5; D is possibly TRBD1 (6 bases). The CDR3 has 15 residues. CDR1 is SGDLS, CDR2 YYNGEE, per germline. The V end lost 0 bases, the J end lost 0 bases, and 7 bases lay between the germline ends. The CDR3, as DNA: TGTGCCAGCAGCGTAGAGGGGGATAGCAATCAGCCCCAGCATTTT. This codes for CASSVEGDSNQPQHF.

The chain combines TRBV28 with TRBJ2-7, with D unresolved. Per the germline V gene, CDR1 is MDHEN and CDR2 is SYDVKM. This CDR3 comprises 12 residues. The ends were cut back, 7 bases at V and 3 bases at J, with 10 bases in the middle. The CDR3 DNA reads TGTGCCAGCACCTTAACCGGCTACGAGCAGTACTTC. Translating it yields CASTLTGYEQYF.

V is TRBV5-8 and J is TRBJ2-1; D is unresolved. The V end was cut by 2 bases, the J end by 5 bases, with 8 bases between. The CDR3 loop spans 13 amino acids. Germline V gene data show CDR1 as SGHTS and CDR2 as YDEGEE. The CDR3 bases are TGTGCCAGCAGCTTTCAGCGAGACAATGAGCAGTTCTTC. Translation: CASSFQRDNEQFF.

The V gene is TRBV4-1, the J gene TRBJ2-1; D is ambiguous. The CDR3 contains 15 residues. The V end lost 1 base, the J end lost 10 bases, and 17 bases lay between the germline ends. Germline V gene lookup returns CDR1 MGHRA and CDR2 YSYEKL. The DNA for the CDR3 is TGCGCCAGCAGCCAAGTAGCCACCCCACAATGGGAGCAGTTCTTC. Protein: CASSQVATPQWEQFF.

The chain has TRBV27 and TRBJ1-2; D is unresolved. V was pared by 9 bases and J by 4 bases, with 9 bases between. Per the germline V gene, CDR1 is MNHEY and CDR2 is SMNVEV (reference sequence). The CDR3 loop spans 11 amino acids. CDR3 residues: CASGSFYGYTF. CDR3 DNA sequence: TGTGCCAGTGGGAGTTTCTATGGCTACACCTTC.

DNA of the CDR3: TGTGCCTGGAGTGTAGGTCAGGGGGTAACTGAAGCTTTCTTT. It codes for CAWSVGQGVTEAFF. The chain links TRBV30 to TRBJ1-1, with TRBD1 identical over 7 bases. Per germline, CDR1 GTSNPN and CDR2 SVGIG (reference sequence). The CDR3 is 14 amino acids. V lost 0 bases to trimming and J lost 5 bases; unmatched junction nucleotides: 6. Looking up the rest from reference TRBV30 and TRBJ1-1 gives the full variable domain: SQTIHQWPATLVQPVGSPLSLECTVEGTSNPNLYWYRQAAGRGLQLLFYSVGIGQISSEVPQNLSASRPQDRQFILSSKKLLLSDSGFYLCAWSVGQGVTEAFFGQGTRLTVV.

In nucleotides, the CDR3 is TGCGCCAGCAGCTCCTCAGGATTCTTAGCAACTAATGAAAAACTGTTTTTT. Residues: CASSSSGFLATNEKLFF. The chain uses TRBV5-1 and TRBJ1-4, with D hard to call. Germline V gene lookup returns CDR1 SGHRS and CDR2 YFSETQ. This CDR3 region has 17 residues. The V gene lost 3 bases and the J gene lost 0 bases, with 15 bases spanning the gap.

J is TRBJ2-7 and V is TRBV4-1; maybe TRBD1 (5 bases). CDR3 size: 15 residues. Germline lookup yields CDR1 MGHRA and CDR2 YSYEKL. Trimming took off 0 bases at V and 3 bases at J, with 12 bases between the two ends. The chain's CDR3 is CASSQDPAGFYEQYF. CDR3 bases: TGCGCCAGCAGCCAAGATCCTGCAGGGTTCTACGAGCAGTACTTC.

In its sample, this clone was seen once. The CDR3 nucleotides are TGTGCCAGCAGCCCAAGACAAAGCTCCTATAATTCACCCCTCCACTTT. This gives the protein CASSPRQSSYNSPLHF. The V gene is TRBV9, the J gene TRBJ1-6; no clear D. The germline V gene has CDR1 SGDLS and CDR2 YYNGEE. Trimming left V 4 bases short and J 0 bases short, with 11 bases between. The CDR3 is 16 residues long.

This clone was seen only a few times. The chain recombines TRBV10-3 with TRBJ2-2, with 10 bases identical to TRBD1. Germline CDR1 and CDR2: ENHRY and SYGVKD. This CDR3 is 16 amino acids long. V gave up 0 bases and J gave up 4 bases; unmatched junction bases: 2. CDR3: CAISESTGGGTGELFF. The CDR3 DNA follows: TGTGCCATCAGTGAGTCGACAGGGGGCGGCACCGGGGAGCTGTTTTTT.

The V call is TRBV9, the J call TRBJ2-2; D gene ambiguous. V lost 7 bases, J lost 0 bases, and 7 bases lay in between. The germline V gene encodes CDR1 SGDLS and CDR2 YYNGEE. The CDR3 is made up of 13 amino acids. This CDR3 reads CASSPSNTGELFF. The CDR3 DNA is TGTGCCAGCTCCCCTTCGAACACCGGGGAGCTGTTTTTT.

This clone was seen only once. This chain uses TRBV9 with TRBJ2-1; 9 nucleotides agree with TRBD2. Germline CDR1 and CDR2: SGDLS and YYNGEE. CDR3 length: 14 residues. J gave up 9 bases and V 3 bases, and 7 bases lay outside the gene matches. CDR3 bases: TGTGCCAGCAGCGCTAGCGGGGCGGGAAGTGAGCAGTTCTTC. It is translated as CASSASGAGSEQFF.